The clone carrying this T cell receptor (beta chain) has only a few counts. As yet, its antigen is unknown. These data come from a study of radiation and T cells in renal cell carcinoma. This sample's treatment: 15 Gy SBRT to primary tumor, nephrectomy 4 weeks later. Study outcomes and limitations: Tumor samples were small regions of roughly 1 g.

TCRdb keeps only in-frame clones here, not all; method: immunoSEQ multiplex PCR. The table lists about 18,000 clones, less than 65% of them singletons. The CDR3 extends over 16 amino acids. The V gene's germline CDR1 is MNHEY and CDR2 SVGAGI. Trimming removed 0 bases at V and 8 bases at J, with 17 bases between. This clonotype originated in a man over 45 with renal cell carcinoma. V gene TRBV6-5 combines with J gene TRBJ2-4; no clear D gene. The sample in question was tumor tissue, obtained from a patient whose treatment included radiotherapy and nephrectomy. CDR3 coding DNA: TGTGCCAGCAGTTACTCTTTCCGACATCTCGGAGACATTCAGTACTTC. Its translation: CASSYSFRHLGDIQYF.